The 3 T cell receptor beta chains below were found in one sample sequenced in a study of a mutant IDH1 vaccine in newly diagnosed glioma. Documented time point: week 11, during vaccination. It was 300 ug of mutant IDH1 20-mer peptide that made up each vaccine dose, given with topical imiquimod. TCRdb keeps only in-frame clones here, not all; method: immunoSEQ multiplex PCR. The sample includes 40,000 to 55,000 clones, roughly 90% of them seen just once. These receptors lack a known antigen. The starting material was PBMCs, obtained from a glioma patient whose treatment included an IDH1 peptide vaccine. The receptors were sampled from a man in his fifties or sixties with glioma.

The genes are TRBV21-1 and TRBJ2-5; no DNA check was done on the table's D call, TRBD2. TRBV21-1 is termed a pseudogene. CDR3 length: 18 amino acids. In DNA form, the CDR3 reads TGTGCCAGCAGCATGAATCCGCGGTCTAGCGGGAGAGAAGAGACCCAGTACTTC. Residues: CASSMNPRSSGREETQYF.

The V gene is TRBV15, the J gene TRBJ2-5; TRBD2 might be the D (6 bases). Deletions cut 1 base from V and 5 bases from J, with 11 bases between. The CDR3 consists of 14 residues. Germline V CDR1 and CDR2: LNHNV, YYDKDF (reference sequence). The CDR3 coding sequence is TGTGCCACCAGCAGAGCGGGACTTCGGGAGACCCAGTACTTC. Protein: CATSRAGLRETQYF.

This clone was detected once. Mismatch with germline at one junction end may stem from a read error. The rearrangement joins TRBV7-7 to TRBJ2-1; D is perhaps TRBD1 (6 bases). This CDR3 region has 17 residues. In germline, CDR1 is SSHAT, CDR2 FNYEAQ (reference sequence). The CDR3 DNA reads TGTGCTAGCAGCTTAGCGCAAGGGGGTGTAGGCTACAATGAGCAGTTCTTC. This encodes CASSLAQGGVGYNEQFF.